Following are 21 T cell receptor beta chains from one sample sequenced in a study of control samples from healthy donors and cancer patients. Clones were read by immunoSEQ multiplex PCR, and TCRdb kept only the in-frame ones, dropping some. The table lists roughly 88,000 clones, about nine tenths of them singletons, with around 0.9% in the top ten. The sample was blood. Source of these receptors: a woman aged 25-40 years in good health.

The chain employs TRBV27 and TRBJ2-7, with a possible D match to TRBD2 (5 bases). Per germline, CDR1 MNHEY and CDR2 SMNVEV (reference sequence). The CDR3 length is 14 residues. Trimming stripped 4 bases from V and 3 bases from J, with 13 bases between. In DNA, the CDR3 is TGTGCCAGCAGTTCCCTAGCCTCGAACTACGAGCAGTACTTC. This encodes CASSSLASNYEQYF.

As DNA, the CDR3 is TGCGCCAGCAGCCCCGGTTACGGGACTGAAGCTTTCTTT. This translates into CASSPGYGTEAFF. The chain joins TRBV4-1 to TRBJ1-1, with no clear D. V was pared by 4 bases and J by 5 bases, with 11 bases between. Germline assignment: CDR1 MGHRA and CDR2 YSYEKL. The CDR3 contains 13 residues.

The V and J genes are TRBV5-6 and TRBJ2-2; tentatively, D is TRBD2 (5 bases). Germline lookup yields CDR1 SGHDT and CDR2 YYEEEE. Trimming removed 4 bases from V and 9 bases from J, with 10 bases in between. CDR3 length equals 12 residues. The CDR3 DNA sequence: TGTGCCAGCAGCGTTGGACTCAGGGAGCTGTTTTTT. It codes for CASSVGLRELFF.

The chain couples TRBV18 to TRBJ2-1, with a tentative D call TRBD1 (5 bases). This CDR3 is 14 amino acids long. Germline CDR1 reads KGHSH; CDR2 reads LQKENI. V was cut by 4 bases and J by 0 bases, with 7 bases left in between. The CDR3 DNA reads as TGTGCCAGCTCACGACAGAGCTCCTACAATGAGCAGTTCTTC. This encodes CASSRQSSYNEQFF.

The V call is TRBV5-1, the J call TRBJ2-3; a possible D gene is TRBD2 (5 bases). Trimming shortened V by 2 bases and J by 2 bases, and 12 bases separated the two germline ends. The CDR3 is 15 amino acids. Per germline, CDR1 SGHRS and CDR2 YFSETQ. This chain's CDR3 is CASSFRTSTTDTQYF. For the CDR3, the DNA is TGCGCCAGCAGCTTCCGGACTTCTACCACAGATACGCAGTATTTT.

The rearrangement links TRBV6-6 to TRBJ2-3; TRBD2 aligns across 14 bases. Germline loops: CDR1 MNHNY, CDR2 SVGAGI (reference sequence). The CDR3 runs 15 residues. The J segment lost 5 bases and the V segment lost 6 bases, leaving 4 bases of the junction unmatched. The CDR3 DNA sequence: TGTGCCAGCAGGGGGACTAGCGGGAGTGTAGATACGCAGTATTTT. It encodes CASRGTSGSVDTQYF.

The gene calls are TRBV28 and TRBJ1-2, with D possibly matching TRBD1 (5 bases). The V end was cut by 7 bases, the J end by 2 bases, with 11 bases between. Germline V gives CDR1 MDHEN, CDR2 SYDVKM. This CDR3 spans 13 amino acids. Written as DNA, the CDR3 is TGTGCCAGCACCTGGGGACTAAACTATGGCTACACCTTC. It translates to CASTWGLNYGYTF.

The chain recombines TRBV5-4 with TRBJ2-7; 11 bases fit TRBD2. Germline assignment: CDR1 SGHNT and CDR2 YYREEE (reference sequence). There are 13 residues in the CDR3. V dropped 4 bases and J dropped 5; count of bases not matched to a gene: 2. The CDR3 coding sequence is TGTGCCAGCAGCCCGGGACTAGCGGACGAGCAGTACTTC. Encoded protein: CASSPGLADEQYF. Full variable domain (missing parts from reference TRBV5-4 and TRBJ2-7): ETGVTQSPTHLIKTRGQQVTLRCSSQSGHNTVSWYQQALGQGPQFIFQYYREEENGRGNFPPRFSGLQFPNYSSELNVNALELDDSALYLCASSPGLADEQYFGPGTRLTVT.

The chain links TRBV4-1 to TRBJ1-2; unclear D gene. Trimming removed 3 bases at V and 3 bases at J, with 11 bases between. This CDR3 has 14 residues. CDR1 and CDR2 from the germline V gene are MGHRA and YSYEKL. CDR3 residues: CASSQMRSHYGYTF. Written as DNA, the CDR3 is TGCGCCAGCAGCCAGATGCGGTCCCACTATGGCTACACCTTC.

This clone showed up just once. The chain links TRBV19 to TRBJ1-1; D possibly corresponds to TRBD1 (6 bases). Trimming removed 5 bases at V and 2 bases at J, with 15 bases between. Per the germline V gene, CDR1 is LNHDA and CDR2 is SQIVND (reference sequence). The CDR3 is 15 amino acids. For the CDR3, the DNA is TGTGCCAGTAGTCTTACCTGGACAGATAACACTGAAGCTTTCTTT. The encoded protein is CASSLTWTDNTEAFF.

This chain links TRBV10-2 with TRBJ1-2; no clear D gene. Trimming left V 5 bases short and J 7 bases short, with 8 bases between. Germline V CDR1 and CDR2: WSHSY, SAAADI. The CDR3 is 11 amino acids. The CDR3 reads CASSSGSGYTF. The CDR3 coding sequence is TGCGCCAGCAGTTCTGGGTCTGGCTACACCTTC.

The chain employs TRBV5-1 and TRBJ2-3; the D is unclear. The CDR3 covers 13 residues. Germline CDR1 SGHRS, CDR2 YFSETQ. Trimming cost V 6 bases and J 5 bases, with 13 bases left between them. The CDR3 sequence is CASTHSTGDTQYF. The CDR3 coding sequence is TGCGCCAGCACCCACTCGACGGGAGATACGCAGTATTTT. The variable domain in full, completed from reference TRBV5-1 and TRBJ2-3, reads KAGVTQTPRYLIKTRGQQVTLSCSPISGHRSVSWYQQTPGQGLQFLFEYFSETQRNKGNFPGRFSGRQFSNSRSEMNVSTLELGDSALYLCASTHSTGDTQYFGPGTRLTVL.

This clone has a handful of counts. In DNA form, the CDR3 reads TGTGCCAGCAGCTTAAATGGCGGACAGAACACCGGGGAGCTGTTTTTT. It yields the protein CASSLNGGQNTGELFF. This chain connects TRBV7-3 to TRBJ2-2, with TRBD1 as a possible D gene (5 bases). Trimming pared 1 base from V and 1 base from J, leaving 10 bases between. Germline CDR1 and CDR2: SGHTA and FQGTGA. This CDR3 spans 16 amino acids. Based on the CDR3 plus reference TRBV7-3 and TRBJ2-2, the full variable domain is GAGVSQTPSNKVTEKGKYVELRCDPISGHTALYWYRQSLGQGPEFLIYFQGTGAADDSGLPNDRFFAVRPEGSVSTLKIQRTERGDSAVYLCASSLNGGQNTGELFFGEGSRLTVL.

This chain uses TRBV24-1 with TRBJ2-2; D may be TRBD2 (6 bases). The CDR3 is 14 amino acids. V lost 6 bases and J lost 5, with 12 bases in between. Germline CDR1 KGHDR, CDR2 SFDVKD. This chain's CDR3 is CATSRLAGTGELFF. Written as DNA, the CDR3 is TGTGCCACCAGTAGACTGGCGGGGACCGGGGAGCTGTTTTTT.

The rearrangement joins TRBV24-1 to TRBJ2-5, with 7 bases that match TRBD2. Germline V gene sequence: CDR1 KGHDR, CDR2 SFDVKD. V lost 2 bases and J lost 5; bases outside the gene matches: 7. CDR3 length: 15 residues. CDR3 nucleotide sequence: TGTGCCACCAGTGATTCTTCGGTGGGAGGGGAGACCCAGTACTTC. It is translated as CATSDSSVGGETQYF.

The chain couples TRBV18 to TRBJ1-3; D ambiguous. CDR1 and CDR2 (germline): KGHSH, LQKENI. Trimming pared 4 bases from V and 2 bases from J, leaving 12 bases between. The CDR3 spans 15 residues. CDR3 protein: CASSLKSSPGNTIYF. Written as DNA, the CDR3 is TGTGCCAGCTCACTAAAATCGAGCCCTGGAAACACCATATATTTT.

The V and J genes are TRBV5-1 and TRBJ2-7, with D maybe TRBD1 (6 bases). The CDR3 totals 16 residues. Looked up from germline, CDR1 is SGHRS and CDR2 is YFSETQ. V was cut by 0 bases and J by 3 bases, with 16 bases left in between. CDR3 nucleotides: TGCGCCAGCAGCTTGGGCTCGGGACACCTAAACTACGAGCAGTACTTC. Encoded protein: CASSLGSGHLNYEQYF.

The chain employs TRBV11-3 and TRBJ2-2; D call uncertain. This CDR3 contains 13 residues. The ends were cut back, 8 bases at V and 5 bases at J, with 12 bases in the middle. CDR1 SGHNT and CDR2 YENEEA come from the germline V gene. In DNA, the CDR3 is TGTGCCAGCGGGATATTCCAAACCGGGGAGCTGTTTTTT. Amino acids: CASGIFQTGELFF. Drawing the rest from reference TRBV11-3 and TRBJ2-2, the complete variable domain is EAGVVQSPRYKIIEKKQPVAFWCNPISGHNTLYWYLQNLGQGPELLIRYENEEAVDDSQLPKDRFSAERLKGVDSTLKIQPAELGDSAVYLCASGIFQTGELFFGEGSRLTVL.

This rearrangement joins TRBV6-5 to TRBJ1-5; 7 bases are shared with TRBD1. Unmatched junction bases numbered 4, after V lost 6 bases and J lost 2 bases. CDR1 and CDR2 (germline): MNHEY, SVGAGI. The length of the CDR3 is 14 residues. The CDR3 nucleotides read TGTGCCAGCAGCAACAGGGGAGGCAATCAGCCCCAGCATTTT. Translated, it gives CASSNRGGNQPQHF.

V and J are TRBV3-1 (or the pseudogene TRBV3-2) and TRBJ1-6; 8 bases are shared with TRBD1. V shed 1 base, J shed 10 bases, and the junction held 6 bases outside the gene matches. The CDR3 totals 15 residues. Germline V lookup: CDR1 LGHDT, CDR2 YNNKEL (reference sequence). In DNA, the CDR3 is TGTGCCAGCAGCCAAGGAGACAGGGGTGGCTCACCCCTCCACTTT. The encoded protein is CASSQGDRGGSPLHF.

V and J are TRBV28 and TRBJ1-4; a possible D gene is TRBD1 (5 bases). The germline V and J ends were trimmed by 2 bases and 4 bases, with 8 bases remaining between them. The CDR3 is made up of 14 amino acids. Looked up from germline, CDR1 is MDHEN and CDR2 is SYDVKM. DNA of the CDR3: TGTGCCAGCAGTTTAGGGGGGGATAATGAAAAACTGTTTTTT. This codes for CASSLGGDNEKLFF.